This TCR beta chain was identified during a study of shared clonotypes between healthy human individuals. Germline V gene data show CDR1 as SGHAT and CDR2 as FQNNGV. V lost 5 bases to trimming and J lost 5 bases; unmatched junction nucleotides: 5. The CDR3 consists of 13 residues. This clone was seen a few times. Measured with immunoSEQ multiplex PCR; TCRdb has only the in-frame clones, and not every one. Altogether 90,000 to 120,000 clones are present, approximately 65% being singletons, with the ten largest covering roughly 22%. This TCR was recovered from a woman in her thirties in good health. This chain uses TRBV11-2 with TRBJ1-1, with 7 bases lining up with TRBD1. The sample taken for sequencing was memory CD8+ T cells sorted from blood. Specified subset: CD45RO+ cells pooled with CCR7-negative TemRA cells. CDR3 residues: CASSPTGETEAFF. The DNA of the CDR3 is TGTGCCAGCAGCCCTACAGGGGAAACTGAAGCTTTCTTT. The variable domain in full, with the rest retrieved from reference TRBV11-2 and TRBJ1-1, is EAGVAQSPRYKIIEKRQSVAFWCNPISGHATLYWYQQILGQGPKLLIQFQNNGVVDDSQLPKDRFSAERLKGVDSTLKIQPAKLEDSAVYLCASSPTGETEAFFGQGTRLTVV.